This TCR beta chain originates from a study of regulatory T cells in long-lasting Graves disease. Study in general: Graves' cases, newly diagnosed, had used antithyroid drugs under 3 months.

V shed 2 bases and J shed 6 bases, with 5 bases lying between them. This CDR3 has 12 residues. Germline V gene lookup returns CDR1 MNHNS and CDR2 SASEGT. Described time point: newly diagnosed GD, antithyroid drugs for less than 3 months. From PBMCs, RNA was extracted and then used to make the TCR library. This clonotype occurred many times. Library construction for TCR beta used iRepertoire HTBI primers and Arm-PCR of CDR3 regions. Methods used by the authors: The study identified roughly 59 TRBV and 13 to 15 TRBJ segments across samples. TCRdb passed the multiplex PCR reads through MiXCR, listing each CDR3 protein once. The V and J calls and clone size come from TCRdb's table, not from the authors' own analysis. The data hold roughly 500,000 distinct CDR3 sequences, with approximately 15% observed a single time. The same specimen was also included in a second study, on T cells in Graves' hyperthyroidism and ophthalmopathy.

The receptor comes from a man in his thirties or forties with Graves disease. This chain uses TRBV6-1 with TRBJ2-1, with D unclear. The specimen comprised peripheral blood mononuclear cells (PBMCs), sampled at new diagnosis, from a patient treated with antithyroid drugs. CDR3 sequence: CASSESRNEQFF. The CDR3 region has the DNA TGTGCCAGCAGTGAATCGCGCAATGAGCAGTTCTTC.